This TCR beta chain was documented in a study of cytomegalovirus exposure and HLA in healthy donors (dated by TCRdb to about 2017). Turning to the overall study: In an earlier analysis of around 540 of the donors, about 260 Gb of sequence data and 90 million to 120 million unique TCR beta sequences from roughly 180 million T cells were reported. An early release covering 550 to 650 HLA-typed donors comprised about 300 gigabases of sequencing data and roughly 86 million unique TCR sequences. Among the 398 genotyped donors, approximately 77% belonged to the genetic ancestry cluster associated with self-reported Caucasian donors. The study was designed to test whether signatures of past pathogen exposure could be identified by cataloging public T cell receptors. The study used immunosequencing to profile the T cell repertoires of more than 650 subjects and linked those repertoires to cytomegalovirus serostatus. A separate validation cohort of more than 100 different subjects was used in addition to the approximately 640-subject first cohort. The study combined high-throughput TCR immunosequencing, statistical association of individual TCRs with disease status, and machine learning to predict cytomegalovirus infection status. A later analysis re-analyzed previously published TCR beta repertoires from 660 or so donors and added high-resolution HLA genotyping to study TCR occurrence patterns. Rather than drawing on any new phenotypic data, the later analysis identified candidate immune exposures from TCR beta sequences and the way those sequences occurred across donors. To decide whether each TCR beta V gene segment behaved as functional or pseudogenic, an earlier analysis of 587 of the donors relied on high-throughput TCR beta sequencing. Alongside the repertoire data, information on donor age, sex, ethnicity and CMV serostatus was compiled. A later genetic analysis took genome-wide SNP genotypes for 398 of the 666 donors and used that subset as a discovery cohort. All discovery cohort repertoires had been generated on a single sequencing platform. HLA typing included class I and class II loci at four-digit resolution. The number of donors typed differed by locus, with 629-630 for A, B, C, DRB1 and DQB1, roughly 550 for DQA1, over 600 for DPA1, and some 470 for DPB1. About five DR-DQ haplotypes were handled as single units for association and clustering because linkage in the cohort was strong. Among roughly 400 genotyped donors of the cohort, an average of approximately 240,000 unique TCR beta nucleotide sequences was sequenced per donor, of which about 19% were non-productive. The study at large found these results: Because counts were too low, about 15 rarely observed V segments, including chromosome 9 orphons, were left out of the earlier analysis of 587 of the donors. In a later genetic analysis, fewer N-insertions in productive TCRs were reported among donors in an Asian-associated ancestry cluster than the approximately 630-donor mean. According to a later analysis, TCR association rates differed among HLA loci, with DRB1 alleles showing the most associated TCRs and HLA-C alleles showing the fewest. Broadly in line with IMGT annotations, most TCR beta V segments showed up in productive rearrangements about 87% or about 30% of the time in an earlier analysis of 587 of the donors. Most CMV-associated TCR beta chains appeared to be HLA-restricted in a later analysis, and the HLA associations seemed to be driven largely by CMV exposure. The study gave a list of some 150 TCR beta chains associated with cytomegalovirus. The cohort was sequenced for TCR beta chains only, and without alpha or paired-chain data the features that could be detected were limited. According to a later analysis, parvovirus B19, influenza, CMV and Epstein-Barr virus appeared linked to several top co-occurrence clusters. A later genetic analysis associated a missense DCLRE1C variant with V-gene and J-gene trimming of TCR beta chains, and an independent cohort replicated the association. A further reported finding was that TCR beta sequences accurately predicted the HLA-A and HLA-B alleles for most subjects in the first cohort. Because HLA typing was unavailable for some donors at each locus, only the typed subset was used in association tests. A later analysis associated some 17,000 TCR beta sequences with specific HLA alleles at a false discovery rate of 0.05. Presence/absence analyses assumed roughly uniform sequencing depth across donors, an assumption that may not hold. Correlated functional status among segregating V segments might be attributable to linkage disequilibrium, but an unknown experimental factor could not be ruled out. According to the authors, the approach could potentially be generalized to other disease states and immunological phenotypes. The sequencing pipeline was judged likely to have produced a cluster of highly shared sequence variants as a technical artifact. In vitro tests confirmed that a few of the cytomegalovirus-associated TCR beta chains recognize cytomegalovirus antigens. When HLA alleles, especially DR and DQ, strongly co-occurred, TCR associations were difficult to assign to individual alleles. Compared with equally common non-associated chains, HLA-associated TCR beta chains in a later analysis were more clonally expanded and had lower generation probabilities. While some public TCRs were present in many individuals, most TCR sequences turned up only very rarely across donors. The 87-base-pair reads could not distinguish some IMGT-functional V segments, including TRBV6-2 and TRBV6-3, so those segments were excluded. The classifier was reported to diagnose cytomegalovirus status with high specificity and sensitivity in both the original cohort and the validation cohort. Immune exposure information for the cohort was limited to CMV serostatus.

With regard to this clone: The antigen it binds to is not known. At one end the junction does not follow the germline gene, possibly because of a read error.

The library was built by means of the immunoSEQ multiplex PCR assay. For the multiplex PCR, a mixture combining 60 forward primers for TCR Vbeta segments and 13 reverse primers for TCR Jbeta segments was used. A multiplex PCR assay on genomic DNA amplified the CDR3 region of rearranged TCR beta genes. The Illumina HiSeq System was used to sequence the amplified TCR beta libraries as 87-base-pair reads. The study's processing was this. A later analysis counted tens of millions of unique TCR beta chains across the 550 to 800 repertoires, and some 11 million of these chains were shared by at least two donors. To remove PCR and sequencing errors, raw reads were error-corrected and collapsed into unique sequences using a nearest-neighbor algorithm that merged closely related sequences. Alignment of CDR3 sequences to IMGT reference sequences was used to assign V, D and J gene segments. Each retained sequence needed at least a six-nucleotide match to both a V gene segment and a J gene segment. Rearrangements were called productive when the CDR3 lacked stop codons and stayed in frame with V and J; all others were non-productive. CDR3 was defined according to IMGT convention as the region running from the second conserved V-encoded cysteine to the conserved J-encoded phenylalanine. Sequences without an unambiguous match to a single V gene segment were excluded from the earlier analysis of over 500 of the donors. An earlier analysis of fewer than 650 of the donors classified V segments as functional when productive rearrangements were above 56.7% and as segregating when the standard deviation between donors was above 5%. A statistical classification framework was built to diagnose cytomegalovirus status from the catalog of TCR beta chain sequences. In a later analysis, TCR nucleotide sequences were compared against IMGT/GENE-DB human TR gene sequences so that V and J genes could be assigned. In a later analysis, CDR3 sequences and most-parsimonious VDJ recombination scenarios were assigned using the TCRdist pipeline. A later analysis defined each TCR beta chain by its CDR3 amino acid sequence plus V-gene family, and excluded reads lacking a unique V-gene family. To address suspected cross-contamination and a sequencing artifact, a later analysis removed roughly 580 highly shared, low-generation-probability nucleotide sequences. A later analysis calculated a clonal expansion index for each public chain from normalized within-repertoire ranks of inferred template counts. Generation probabilities in a later analysis came from a VDJ recombination model fitted to out-of-frame rearrangements, and those results were checked against IGoR. In a later analysis, hypergeometric tests were used to score TCR-TCR, TCR-HLA and TCR-CMV co-occurrence, with a repertoire-size bias correction applied to TCR pairs. False discovery rates were estimated in a later analysis by permuting HLA or CMV assignments 20 times. In a later analysis, co-occurring TCRs were grouped with DBSCAN, and TCRdist sequence similarity was added when clustering was performed within HLA-allele-positive subsets. For co-occurrence clustering, repertoires with fewer than 30,000 or more than 120,000 public chains were excluded, along with several repertoires with anomalous nucleotide sharing. This is the immuneACCESS table as TCRdb keeps it, with only in-frame sequences that have V and J called. A part of the clones is gone; compared with another copy, unresolved V genes explain less than half, and the rest is unexplained. The D gene and trimming were derived from the DNA, and the V and J assignments and clone size from that table. This sample lists 210,000 or so clones; roughly four fifths were detected once. The ten largest account for more than 1.3% of the sample.

In total, around 600 healthy bone marrow donors made up the cohort. At the time of sampling, all cohort members were nominally healthy, though unrecorded immune exposures were likely present. The donor was CMV seronegative and was included in the group of about 350 seronegative cohort members. A peripheral blood sample was provided by each donor, and peripheral blood mononuclear cells were used for TCR beta sequencing. Genomic DNA was extracted from the blood cell samples with the Qiagen DNeasy Blood Extraction Kit. Its CDR3 holds 12 amino acids, cysteine through phenylalanine. Left in the record is the CDR3 DNA by itself, 36 bases read in frame from the first base. CDR1 and CDR2 were assigned from the germline V gene as MNHEY and SVGAGI.

The chain couples TRBV6-5 to TRBJ2-7; the D gene is perhaps TRBD1, from 5 matching bases. This TCR came from a girl under 18 in good health and CMV-seronegative. The sequencing sample was made of PBMCs. The CDR3 in this case is CASSYSAAGLVF. The bases are TGTGCCAGCAGTTACTCGGCTGCAGGGCTGGTCTTC.